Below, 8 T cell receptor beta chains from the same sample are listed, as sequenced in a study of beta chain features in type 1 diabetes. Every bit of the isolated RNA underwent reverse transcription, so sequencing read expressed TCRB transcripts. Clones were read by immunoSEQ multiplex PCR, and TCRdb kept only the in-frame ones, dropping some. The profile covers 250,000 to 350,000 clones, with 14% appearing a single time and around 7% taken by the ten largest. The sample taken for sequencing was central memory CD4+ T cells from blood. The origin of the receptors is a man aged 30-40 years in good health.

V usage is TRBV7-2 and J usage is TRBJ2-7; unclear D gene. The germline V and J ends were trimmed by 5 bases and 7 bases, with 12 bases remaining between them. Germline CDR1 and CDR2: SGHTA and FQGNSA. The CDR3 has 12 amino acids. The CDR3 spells CASSPRTREQYF. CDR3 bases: TGTGCCAGCAGCCCAAGGACCCGAGAGCAGTACTTC.

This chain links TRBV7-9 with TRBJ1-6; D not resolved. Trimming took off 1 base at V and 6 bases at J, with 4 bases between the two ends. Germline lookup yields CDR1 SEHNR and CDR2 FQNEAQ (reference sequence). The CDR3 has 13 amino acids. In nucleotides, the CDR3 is TGTGCCAGCAGCTTAGGACCTAATTCACCCCTCCACTTT. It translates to CASSLGPNSPLHF.

CDR3 DNA sequence: TGTGCCAGTCGGGAGGGACAGGGGGGGTATCAGCCCCAGCATTTT. Encoded protein: CASREGQGGYQPQHF. The chain carries TRBV19 and TRBJ1-5; 11 nucleotides align to TRBD1. Germline V gene lookup returns CDR1 LNHDA and CDR2 SQIVND (reference sequence). The CDR3 loop spans 15 amino acids. The junction had 8 bases not matched to a gene; V was cut back by 8 bases and J by 5 bases. The full variable domain, rest sourced from reference TRBV19 and TRBJ1-5, is DGGITQSPKYLFRKEGQNVTLSCEQNLNHDAMYWYRQDPGQGLRLIYYSQIVNDFQKGDIAEGYSVSREKKESFPLTVTSAQKNPTAFYLCASREGQGGYQPQHFGDGTRLSIL.

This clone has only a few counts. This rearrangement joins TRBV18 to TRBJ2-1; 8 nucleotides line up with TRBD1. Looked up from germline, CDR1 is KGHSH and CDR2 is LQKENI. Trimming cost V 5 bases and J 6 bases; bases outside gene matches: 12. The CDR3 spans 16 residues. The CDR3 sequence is CASSRTGTGGGNEQFF. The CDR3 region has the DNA TGTGCCAGCTCAAGAACTGGGACAGGAGGGGGCAATGAGCAGTTCTTC.

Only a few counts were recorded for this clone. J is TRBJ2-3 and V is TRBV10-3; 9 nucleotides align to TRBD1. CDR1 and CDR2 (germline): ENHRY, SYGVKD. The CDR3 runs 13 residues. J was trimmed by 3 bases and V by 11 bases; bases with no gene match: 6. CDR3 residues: CAVDRGGTDTQYF. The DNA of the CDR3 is TGTGCCGTCGACAGGGGGGGAACAGATACGCAGTATTTT.

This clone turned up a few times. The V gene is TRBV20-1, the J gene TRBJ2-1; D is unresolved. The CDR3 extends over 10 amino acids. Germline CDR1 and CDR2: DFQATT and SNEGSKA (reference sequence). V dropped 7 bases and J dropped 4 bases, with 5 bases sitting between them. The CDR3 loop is CSVAYNEQFF. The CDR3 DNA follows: TGCAGTGTTGCATACAATGAGCAGTTCTTC.

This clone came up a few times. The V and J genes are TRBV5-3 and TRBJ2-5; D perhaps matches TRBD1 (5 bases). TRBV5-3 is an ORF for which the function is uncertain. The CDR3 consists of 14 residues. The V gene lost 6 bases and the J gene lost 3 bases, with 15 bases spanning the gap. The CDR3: CARILSQGKETQYF. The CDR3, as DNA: TGTGCCAGAATACTTTCCCAGGGCAAAGAGACCCAGTACTTC.

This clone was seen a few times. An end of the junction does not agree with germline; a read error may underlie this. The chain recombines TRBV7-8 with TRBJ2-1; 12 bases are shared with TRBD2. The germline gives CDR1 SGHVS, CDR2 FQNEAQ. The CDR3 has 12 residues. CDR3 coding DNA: TGTGCCAGCGGCTTCCCTAGCGGGAGGGTGTTCTTC. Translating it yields CASGFPSGRVFF.